A single sample gave rise to the 9 T cell receptor beta chains below, sequenced in a study of blood T cell repertoires in COVID-19. The repertoire was sequenced with immunoSEQ multiplex PCR; TCRdb's copy has only in-frame clones and lacks some. This sample has 97,000 or so clones, with over 85% found just once. The material sequenced was peripheral blood. The receptors here all came from a woman between 50 and 59 years old with COVID-19, enrolled during active disease.

The chain has TRBV19 and TRBJ1-3, with 9 nucleotides matching TRBD1. Trimming at V came to 3 bases and at J to 2 bases, leaving 5 bases not matched to a gene. Per germline, CDR1 LNHDA and CDR2 SQIVND (reference sequence). The CDR3 loop spans 16 amino acids. The CDR3 sequence: CASSMTTGGTGNTIYF. The CDR3 nucleotides read TGTGCCAGTAGTATGACGACAGGGGGGACTGGAAACACCATATATTTT.

The genes are TRBV12-3 or TRBV12-4 and TRBJ1-5; no definite D call. The CDR3 length is 13 residues. V lost 3 bases to trimming and J lost 9 bases, with 12 bases between them. The DNA of the CDR3 is TGTGCCAGCAGTTTGCACGCGGCCGGGCCCCAGCATTTT. It is translated as CASSLHAAGPQHF.

This clone was seen only a few times. Other DNA sequences in this specimen translate into the identical CDR3. The J gene is TRBJ1-4, the V gene TRBV19, with a possible D match to TRBD1 (5 bases). Looked up from germline, CDR1 is LNHDA and CDR2 is SQIVND (reference sequence). V was cut by 6 bases and J by 8 bases, with 7 bases left in between. The CDR3 covers 11 residues. The CDR3 region has the DNA TGTGCCAGTAGGGAGGGGGAAAAACTGTTTTTT. It codes for CASREGEKLFF. Drawing the rest from reference TRBV19 and TRBJ1-4, the complete variable domain is DGGITQSPKYLFRKEGQNVTLSCEQNLNHDAMYWYRQDPGQGLRLIYYSQIVNDFQKGDIAEGYSVSREKKESFPLTVTSAQKNPTAFYLCASREGEKLFFGSGTQLSVL.

The chain has TRBV7-8 and TRBJ2-1; D is uncertain. With 5 bases removed from V and 8 bases from J, the gap between germline ends came to 10 bases. The CDR3 covers 12 residues. Germline CDR1 SGHVS, CDR2 FQNEAQ. The CDR3 DNA sequence: TGTGCCAGCAGCCCTCCTGTCTATGAGCAGTTCTTC. Translated, it gives CASSPPVYEQFF. Based on the CDR3 plus reference TRBV7-8 and TRBJ2-1, the full variable domain is GAGVSQSPRYKVAKRGQDVALRCDPISGHVSLFWYQQALGQGPEFLTYFQNEAQLDKSGLPSDRFFAERPEGSVSTLKIQRTQQEDSAVYLCASSPPVYEQFFGPGTRLTVL.

The chain uses TRBV28 and TRBJ1-4; D is ambiguous. With 6 bases removed from V and 7 bases from J, the gap between germline ends came to 9 bases. The CDR3 consists of 12 residues. Per germline, CDR1 MDHEN and CDR2 SYDVKM. CDR3 in amino acids: CASRTGSEKLFF. CDR3 DNA: TGTGCCAGCAGGACGGGAAGTGAAAAACTGTTTTTT.

The chain is built from TRBV10-3 and TRBJ1-1, with TRBD1 identical over 7 bases. The germline V gene has CDR1 ENHRY and CDR2 SYGVKD. The CDR3 runs 17 residues. V dropped 10 bases and J dropped 1; count of bases not matched to a gene: 18. This chain's CDR3 is CATRIPLKTGKNTEAFF. In DNA, the CDR3 is TGTGCCACCCGGATACCCTTAAAGACAGGGAAGAACACTGAAGCTTTCTTT.

This sequence joins TRBV27 and TRBJ1-6; TRBD1 aligns across 7 bases. This CDR3 region has 17 residues. Germline loops: CDR1 MNHEY, CDR2 SMNVEV (reference sequence). V lost 6 bases and J lost 0; bases outside the gene matches: 8. The CDR3 sequence is CASSPDRRSSYNSPLHF. In DNA, the CDR3 is TGTGCCAGCAGCCCGGACAGGCGGAGCTCCTATAATTCACCCCTCCACTTT.

V is TRBV7-9 and J is TRBJ2-7; tentative D call: TRBD1 (5 bases). The V and J ends lost 4 bases and 2 bases respectively, with 9 bases between them. Germline lookup yields CDR1 SEHNR and CDR2 FQNEAQ (reference sequence). CDR3 length: 13 residues. The CDR3 coding sequence is TGTGCCAGCAGCTGGCGACAGACCTACGAGCAGTACTTC. Protein product: CASSWRQTYEQYF.

In the case of this clone: The same CDR3 also results from other DNA sequences found in this sample. The chain couples TRBV9 to TRBJ1-1; D is perhaps TRBD1 (5 bases). V was cut by 4 bases and J by 5 bases, with 6 bases left in between. The CDR3 spans 11 residues. Germline V gene lookup returns CDR1 SGDLS and CDR2 YYNGEE. CDR3 nucleotides: TGTGCCAGCAGCAGGGGAACTGAAGCTTTCTTT. Its translation is CASSRGTEAFF.